This TCR beta chain was retrieved from a study of blood T cell repertoires in COVID-19. The protocol was immunoSEQ multiplex PCR, while the TCRdb copy is restricted to in-frame clones and leaves out a portion. The table includes about 250,000 clones, over 75% detected once. CDR3 length equals 16 residues. V was pared by 5 bases and J by 4 bases, with 10 bases of the junction left unmatched. In germline, CDR1 is LNHDA, CDR2 SQIVND (reference sequence). This TCR came from a man aged 35 to 55 who had recovered from COVID-19. Sequencing was performed on PBMCs or T cells enriched from blood (not recorded which). This chain joins TRBV19 and TRBJ2-5, with TRBD2 matching 10 bases. CDR3 in amino acids: CASSPLTSGPAETQYF. DNA for the CDR3: TGTGCCAGTAGTCCGTTGACTAGCGGGCCGGCAGAGACCCAGTACTTC.